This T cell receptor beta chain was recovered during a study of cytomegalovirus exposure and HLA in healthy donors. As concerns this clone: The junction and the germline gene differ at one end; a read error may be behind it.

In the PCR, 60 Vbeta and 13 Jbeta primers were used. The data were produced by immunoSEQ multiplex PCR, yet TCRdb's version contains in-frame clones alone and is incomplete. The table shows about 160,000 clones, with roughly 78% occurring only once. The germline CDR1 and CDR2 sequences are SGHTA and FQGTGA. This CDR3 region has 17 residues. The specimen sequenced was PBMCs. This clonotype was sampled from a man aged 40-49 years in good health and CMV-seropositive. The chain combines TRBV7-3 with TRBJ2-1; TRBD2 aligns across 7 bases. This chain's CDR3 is CASSQELRGYPYNEQFF. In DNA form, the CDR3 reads TGCGCCAGCAGCCAAGAACTGCGGGGGTATCCCTACAATGAGCAGTTCTTC.